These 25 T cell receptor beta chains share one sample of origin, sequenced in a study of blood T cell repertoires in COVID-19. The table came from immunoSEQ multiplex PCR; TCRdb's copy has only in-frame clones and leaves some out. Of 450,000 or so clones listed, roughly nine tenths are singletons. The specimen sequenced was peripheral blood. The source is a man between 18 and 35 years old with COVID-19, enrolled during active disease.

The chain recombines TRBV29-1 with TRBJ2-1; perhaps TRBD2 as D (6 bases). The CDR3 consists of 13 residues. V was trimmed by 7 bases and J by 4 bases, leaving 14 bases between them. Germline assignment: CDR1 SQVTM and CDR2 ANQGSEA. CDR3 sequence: CSARRARYNEQFF. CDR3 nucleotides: TGCAGCGCGCGGAGGGCCCGGTACAATGAGCAGTTCTTC.

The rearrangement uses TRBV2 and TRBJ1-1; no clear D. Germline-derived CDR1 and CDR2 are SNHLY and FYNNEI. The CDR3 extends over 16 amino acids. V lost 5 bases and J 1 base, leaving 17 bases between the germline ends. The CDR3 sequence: CASSNSASRGNTEAFF. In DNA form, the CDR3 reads TGTGCCAGCAGTAATTCGGCGAGCCGGGGGAACACTGAAGCTTTCTTT.

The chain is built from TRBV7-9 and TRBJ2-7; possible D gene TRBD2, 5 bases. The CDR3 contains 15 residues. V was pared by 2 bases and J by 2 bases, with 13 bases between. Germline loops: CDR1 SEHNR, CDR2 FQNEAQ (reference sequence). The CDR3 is CASSLRNDGAYEQYF. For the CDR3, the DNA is TGTGCCAGCAGCTTAAGGAACGACGGGGCCTACGAGCAGTACTTC.

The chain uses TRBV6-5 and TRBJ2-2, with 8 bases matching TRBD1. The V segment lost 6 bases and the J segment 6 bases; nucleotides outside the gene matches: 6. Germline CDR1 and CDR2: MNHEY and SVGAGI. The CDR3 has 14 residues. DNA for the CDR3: TGTGCCAGCAGCCACGGACAGGGTGCCGGGGAGCTGTTTTTT. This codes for CASSHGQGAGELFF.

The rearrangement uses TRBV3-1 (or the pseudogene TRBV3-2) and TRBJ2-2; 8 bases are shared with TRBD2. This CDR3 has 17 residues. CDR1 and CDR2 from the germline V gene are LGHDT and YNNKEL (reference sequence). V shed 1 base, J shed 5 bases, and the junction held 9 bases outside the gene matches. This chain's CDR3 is CASSQVVAGGGTGELFF. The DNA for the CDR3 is TGTGCCAGCAGCCAAGTGGTCGCGGGAGGAGGTACCGGGGAGCTGTTTTTT.

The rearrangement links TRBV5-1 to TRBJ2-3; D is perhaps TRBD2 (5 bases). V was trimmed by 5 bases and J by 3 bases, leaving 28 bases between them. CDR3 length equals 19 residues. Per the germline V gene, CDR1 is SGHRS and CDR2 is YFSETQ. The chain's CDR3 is CASSPRTPPGEPETDTQYF. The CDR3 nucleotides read TGCGCCAGCAGTCCTAGGACTCCCCCGGGCGAGCCTGAGACAGATACGCAGTATTTT.

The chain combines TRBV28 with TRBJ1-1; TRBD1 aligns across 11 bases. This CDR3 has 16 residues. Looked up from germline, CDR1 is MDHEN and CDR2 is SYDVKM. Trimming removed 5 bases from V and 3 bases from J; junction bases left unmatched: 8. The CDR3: CASSTPRTGGYTEAFF. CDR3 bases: TGTGCCAGCAGTACACCGAGGACAGGGGGCTACACTGAAGCTTTCTTT.

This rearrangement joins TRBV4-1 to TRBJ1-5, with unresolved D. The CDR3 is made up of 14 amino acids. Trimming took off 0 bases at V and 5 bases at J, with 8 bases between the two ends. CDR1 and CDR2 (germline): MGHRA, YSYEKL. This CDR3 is CASSQEAGYQPQHF. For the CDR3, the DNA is TGCGCCAGCAGCCAAGAGGCGGGCTATCAGCCCCAGCATTTT.

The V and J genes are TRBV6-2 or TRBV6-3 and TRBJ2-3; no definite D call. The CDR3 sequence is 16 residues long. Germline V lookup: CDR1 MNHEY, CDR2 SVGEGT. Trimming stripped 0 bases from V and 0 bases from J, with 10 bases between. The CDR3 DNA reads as TGTGCCAGCAGTTACTCCCGGCGGATAAGCACAGATACGCAGTATTTT. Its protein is CASSYSRRISTDTQYF.

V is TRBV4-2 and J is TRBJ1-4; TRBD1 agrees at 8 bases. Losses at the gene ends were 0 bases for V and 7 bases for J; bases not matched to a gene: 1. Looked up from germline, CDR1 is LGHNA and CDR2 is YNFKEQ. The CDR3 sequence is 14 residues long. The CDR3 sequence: CASSQETGGEKLFF. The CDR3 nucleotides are TGTGCCAGCAGCCAAGAAACAGGGGGTGAAAAACTGTTTTTT.

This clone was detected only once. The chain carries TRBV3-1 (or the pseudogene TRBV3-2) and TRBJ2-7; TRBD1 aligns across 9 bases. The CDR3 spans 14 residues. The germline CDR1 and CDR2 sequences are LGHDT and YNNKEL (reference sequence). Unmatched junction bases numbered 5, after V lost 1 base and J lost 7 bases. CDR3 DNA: TGTGCCAGCAGCCAAGGGACAGGGGTCGCGGAGCAGTACTTC. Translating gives CASSQGTGVAEQYF.

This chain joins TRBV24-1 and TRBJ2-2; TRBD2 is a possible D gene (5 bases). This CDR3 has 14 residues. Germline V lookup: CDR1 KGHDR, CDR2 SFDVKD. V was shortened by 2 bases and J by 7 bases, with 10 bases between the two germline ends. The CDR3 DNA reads TGTGCCACCAGTGATTATACTAGAGTCGGGGAGCTGTTTTTT. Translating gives CATSDYTRVGELFF.

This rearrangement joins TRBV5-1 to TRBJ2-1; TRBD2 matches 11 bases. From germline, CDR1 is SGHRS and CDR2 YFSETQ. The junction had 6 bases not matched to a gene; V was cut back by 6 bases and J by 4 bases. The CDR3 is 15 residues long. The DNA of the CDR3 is TGCGCCAGCAACCCGGGACTAGCGGATTACAATGAGCAGTTCTTC. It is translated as CASNPGLADYNEQFF.

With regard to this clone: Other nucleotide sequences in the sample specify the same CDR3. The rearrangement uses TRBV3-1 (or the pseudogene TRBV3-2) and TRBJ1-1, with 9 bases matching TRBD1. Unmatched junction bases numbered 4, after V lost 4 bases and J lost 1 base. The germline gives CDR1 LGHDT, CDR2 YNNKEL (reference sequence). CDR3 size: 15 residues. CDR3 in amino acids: CASSPLTGGNTEAFF. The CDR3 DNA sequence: TGTGCCAGCAGCCCCCTGACAGGGGGGAACACTGAAGCTTTCTTT.

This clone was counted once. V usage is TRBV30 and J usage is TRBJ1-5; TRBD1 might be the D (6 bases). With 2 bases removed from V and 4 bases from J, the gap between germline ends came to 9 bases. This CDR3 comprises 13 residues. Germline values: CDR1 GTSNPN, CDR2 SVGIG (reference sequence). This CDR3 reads CAWSSGDNQPQHF. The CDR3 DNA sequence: TGTGCCTGGAGTTCAGGGGATAATCAGCCCCAGCATTTT.

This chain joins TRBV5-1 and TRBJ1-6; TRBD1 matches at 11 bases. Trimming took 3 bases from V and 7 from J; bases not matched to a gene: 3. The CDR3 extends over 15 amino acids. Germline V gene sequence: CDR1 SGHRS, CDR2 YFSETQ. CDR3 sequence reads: CASSWGQGVNSPLHF. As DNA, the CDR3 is TGCGCCAGCAGCTGGGGACAGGGGGTAAATTCACCCCTCCACTTT.

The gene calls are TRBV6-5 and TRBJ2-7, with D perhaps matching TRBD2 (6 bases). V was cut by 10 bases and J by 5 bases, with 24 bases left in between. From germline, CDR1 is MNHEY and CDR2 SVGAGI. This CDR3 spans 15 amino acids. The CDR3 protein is CANSIAPTSKDEQYF. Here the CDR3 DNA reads TGTGCCAACTCCATTGCTCCGACTAGTAAGGACGAGCAGTACTTC.

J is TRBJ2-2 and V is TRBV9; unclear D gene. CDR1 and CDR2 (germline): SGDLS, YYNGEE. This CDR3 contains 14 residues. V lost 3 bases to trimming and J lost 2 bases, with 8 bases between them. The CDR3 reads CASSANTNTGELFF. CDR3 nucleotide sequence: TGTGCCAGCAGCGCCAACACCAACACCGGGGAGCTGTTTTTT.

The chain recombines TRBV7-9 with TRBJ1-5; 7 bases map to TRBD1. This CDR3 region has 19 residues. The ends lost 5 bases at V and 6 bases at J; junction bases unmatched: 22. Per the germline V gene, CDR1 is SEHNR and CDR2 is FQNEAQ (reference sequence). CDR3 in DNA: TGTGCCAGCAGCCGAGAAATGTCTCAAACAGGGGAGCAAGCTCAGCCCCAGCATTTT. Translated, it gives CASSREMSQTGEQAQPQHF.

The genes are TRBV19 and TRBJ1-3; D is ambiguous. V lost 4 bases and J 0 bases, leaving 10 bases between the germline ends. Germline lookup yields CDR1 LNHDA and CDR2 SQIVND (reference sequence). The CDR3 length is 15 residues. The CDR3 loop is CASSRYSISGNTIYF. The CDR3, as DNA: TGTGCCAGTAGTAGGTATAGCATCTCTGGAAACACCATATATTTT.

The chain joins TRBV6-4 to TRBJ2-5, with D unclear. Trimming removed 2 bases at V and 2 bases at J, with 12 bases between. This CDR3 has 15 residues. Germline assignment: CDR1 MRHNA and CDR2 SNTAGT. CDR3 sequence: CASSDTYKIQETQYF. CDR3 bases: TGTGCCAGCAGTGACACTTATAAGATACAAGAGACCCAGTACTTC.

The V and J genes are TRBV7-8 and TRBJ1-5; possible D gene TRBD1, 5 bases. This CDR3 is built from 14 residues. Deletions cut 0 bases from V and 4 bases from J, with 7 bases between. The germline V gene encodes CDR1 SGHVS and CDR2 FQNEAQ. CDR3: CASSLAQGNQPQHF. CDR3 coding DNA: TGTGCCAGCAGCTTAGCGCAGGGAAATCAGCCCCAGCATTTT.

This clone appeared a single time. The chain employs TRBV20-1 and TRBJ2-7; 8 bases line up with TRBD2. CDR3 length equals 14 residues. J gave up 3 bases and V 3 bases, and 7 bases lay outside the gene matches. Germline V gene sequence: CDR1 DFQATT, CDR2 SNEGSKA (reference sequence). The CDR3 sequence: CSASVGTSLYEQYF. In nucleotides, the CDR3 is TGCAGTGCTAGTGTGGGGACTAGTCTCTACGAGCAGTACTTC.

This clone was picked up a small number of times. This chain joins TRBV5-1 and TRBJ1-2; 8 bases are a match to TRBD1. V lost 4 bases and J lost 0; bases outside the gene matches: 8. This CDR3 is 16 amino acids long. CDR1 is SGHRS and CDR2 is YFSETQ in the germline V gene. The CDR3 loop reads CASSARQGQANYGYTF. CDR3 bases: TGCGCCAGCAGCGCCCGACAGGGGCAAGCTAACTATGGCTACACCTTC.

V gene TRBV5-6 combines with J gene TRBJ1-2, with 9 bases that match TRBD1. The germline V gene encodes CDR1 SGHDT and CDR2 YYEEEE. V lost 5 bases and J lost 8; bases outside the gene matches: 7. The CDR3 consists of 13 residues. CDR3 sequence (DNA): TGTGCCAGCAGATGGGGACAGGGCGAAGGCTACACCTTC. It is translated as CASRWGQGEGYTF.